This is a list of T cell receptor beta chains from one sample in a study of cytomegalovirus exposure and HLA in healthy donors. Sequenced by immunoSEQ multiplex PCR; TCRdb stores in-frame clones only, minus some. The repertoire has 150,000 to 180,000 clones, 80% of them found once; the top ten carry 5.5% to 6.5%. Sequenced input: PBMCs. Source of these receptors: a woman in her thirties or forties in good health and CMV-seropositive. Each CDR3 is given with its conserved first and last residue. The order of the fields is clone size, D gene, V gene, J gene, CDR3 protein, CDR3 DNA. The D gene is left open where the match is weak. Size tells how often a clone was seen (once, few, many) or the class of an expanded clone, and some rows leave it out.

clone size: -
D gene: -
V gene: TRBV7-9
J gene: TRBJ2-3
CDR3 protein: CASSSPGGGSTDTQYF
CDR3 DNA: TGTGCCAGCAGCTCGCCTGGGGGCGGGAGCACAGATACGCAGTATTTT

clone size: -
D gene: -
V gene: TRBV28
J gene: TRBJ1-3
CDR3 protein: CASSSQTERGGNTIYF
CDR3 DNA: TGTGCCAGCAGTTCCCAGACCGAACGAGGTGGAAACACCATATATTTT

clone size: -
D gene: TRBD2
V gene: TRBV7-2
J gene: TRBJ2-2
CDR3 protein: CASSLAASGNTGELFF
CDR3 DNA: TGTGCCAGCAGCTTAGCTGCTAGCGGGAACACCGGGGAGCTGTTTTTT

clone size: once
D gene: TRBD2
V gene: TRBV2
J gene: TRBJ2-2
CDR3 protein: CASSWTSGNTGELFF
CDR3 DNA: TGTGCCAGCTCTTGGACTAGCGGCAACACCGGGGAGCTGTTTTTT

clone size: -
D gene: TRBD2
V gene: TRBV5-1
J gene: TRBJ2-1
CDR3 protein: CASSPGWSGRANEQFF
CDR3 DNA: TGCGCCAGCAGCCCGGGGTGGAGCGGGAGGGCGAATGAGCAGTTCTTC

clone size: few
D gene: TRBD1
V gene: TRBV30
J gene: TRBJ2-2
CDR3 protein: CARGTGYTGELFF
CDR3 DNA: TGTGCCCGCGGGACAGGGTACACCGGGGAGCTGTTTTTT

clone size: -
D gene: TRBD1
V gene: TRBV29-1
J gene: TRBJ2-7
CDR3 protein: CSVWGQGEYEQYF
CDR3 DNA: TGCAGCGTTTGGGGACAGGGGGAATACGAGCAGTACTTC

clone size: -
D gene: -
V gene: TRBV7-2
J gene: TRBJ2-5
CDR3 protein: CASSPKIRDQETQYF
CDR3 DNA: TGTGCCAGCAGCCCCAAGATACGGGATCAAGAGACCCAGTACTTC

clone size: -
D gene: -
V gene: TRBV25-1
J gene: TRBJ2-7
CDR3 protein: CASSENSQITLSDEQYF
CDR3 DNA: TGTGCCAGCAGTGAAAACAGTCAGATCACCCTATCCGACGAGCAGTACTTC

clone size: -
D gene: -
V gene: TRBV7-6
J gene: TRBJ1-5
CDR3 protein: CASSLERGAGNQPQHF
CDR3 DNA: TGTGCCAGCAGCTTAGAGCGGGGTGCGGGCAATCAGCCCCAGCATTTT

clone size: -
D gene: -
V gene: TRBV4-2
J gene: TRBJ2-3
CDR3 protein: CASSPSARTDTQYF
CDR3 DNA: TGTGCCAGCAGCCCCAGCGCCCGCACAGATACGCAGTATTTT

clone size: -
D gene: -
V gene: TRBV15
J gene: TRBJ1-4
CDR3 protein: CATSTGGNRNEKLFF
CDR3 DNA: TGTGCCACCAGCACCGGAGGGAACAGGAATGAAAAACTGTTTTTT

clone size: -
D gene: -
V gene: TRBV30
J gene: TRBJ1-2
CDR3 protein: CAWSLPPGGVYGYTF
CDR3 DNA: TGTGCCTGGAGCCTACCTCCGGGGGGGGTATATGGCTACACCTTC

clone size: once
D gene: TRBD2
V gene: TRBV5-1
J gene: TRBJ2-7
CDR3 protein: CASSLAAGAGTSNEQYF
CDR3 DNA: TGCGCCAGCAGCTTGGCCGCCGGGGCTGGGACTAGCAACGAGCAGTACTTC

clone size: once
D gene: -
V gene: TRBV7-9
J gene: TRBJ2-1
CDR3 protein: CASSLDGSDNEQFF
CDR3 DNA: TGTGCCAGCAGCTTAGATGGTAGCGACAATGAGCAGTTCTTC

clone size: many
D gene: -
V gene: TRBV2
J gene: TRBJ2-7
CDR3 protein: CASSETADTYEQYF
CDR3 DNA: TGTGCCAGCAGTGAGACTGCGGACACCTACGAGCAGTACTTC

clone size: once
D gene: TRBD2
V gene: TRBV7-9
J gene: TRBJ2-5
CDR3 protein: CASSPTSGMLETQYF
CDR3 DNA: TGTGCCAGCAGCCCGACTAGCGGGATGTTAGAGACCCAGTACTTC

clone size: once
D gene: TRBD2
V gene: TRBV28
J gene: TRBJ2-1
CDR3 protein: CASSLTSGRKDEQFF
CDR3 DNA: TGTGCCAGCAGCTTGACTAGCGGGAGAAAGGATGAGCAGTTCTTC

clone size: -
D gene: -
V gene: TRBV6-5
J gene: TRBJ1-2
CDR3 protein: CASSIDRIGYTF
CDR3 DNA: TGTGCCAGCAGCATTGACAGGATTGGCTACACCTTC

clone size: -
D gene: TRBD2
V gene: TRBV19
J gene: TRBJ2-7
CDR3 protein: CASSGESAGVNEQYF
CDR3 DNA: TGTGCCAGTAGTGGGGAAAGCGCGGGAGTGAACGAGCAGTACTTC

clone size: -
D gene: -
V gene: TRBV30
J gene: TRBJ1-6
CDR3 protein: CAWSAPSGRNSPLHF
CDR3 DNA: TGTGCCTGGAGTGCCCCTAGCGGACGTAATTCACCCCTCCACTTT

clone size: -
D gene: -
V gene: TRBV11-1
J gene: TRBJ2-7
CDR3 protein: CASSLVSSGTTYEQYF
CDR3 DNA: TGTGCCAGCAGCTTAGTTTCCAGCGGGACAACCTACGAGCAGTACTTC

clone size: -
D gene: TRBD2
V gene: TRBV5-4
J gene: TRBJ2-7
CDR3 protein: CASSPGTRQINEQYF
CDR3 DNA: TGTGCCAGCAGCCCCGGGACTAGACAGATCAACGAGCAGTACTTC

clone size: -
D gene: -
V gene: TRBV29-1
J gene: TRBJ2-2
CDR3 protein: CSVKPGFNTGELFF
CDR3 DNA: TGCAGCGTCAAGCCGGGTTTTAACACCGGGGAGCTGTTTTTT

clone size: once
D gene: -
V gene: TRBV28
J gene: TRBJ1-5
CDR3 protein: CASSLPEAFNQPQHF
CDR3 DNA: TGTGCCAGCAGTCTCCCCGAGGCCTTCAATCAGCCCCAGCATTTT

clone size: few
D gene: TRBD1
V gene: TRBV29-1
J gene: TRBJ1-1
CDR3 protein: CSVQGGIMNTEAFF
CDR3 DNA: TGCAGCGTTCAGGGGGGCATAATGAACACTGAAGCTTTCTTT

clone size: -
D gene: -
V gene: TRBV28
J gene: TRBJ1-1
CDR3 protein: CASRSPRGGDTEAFF
CDR3 DNA: TGTGCCAGCAGGAGCCCTAGGGGGGGTGACACTGAAGCTTTCTTT

clone size: medium-sized
D gene: -
V gene: TRBV6-6
J gene: TRBJ1-1
CDR3 protein: CASSSAFTAEAFF
CDR3 DNA: TGTGCCAGCAGTTCCGCCTTTACAGCTGAAGCTTTCTTT

clone size: -
D gene: -
V gene: TRBV7-9
J gene: TRBJ1-4
CDR3 protein: CASSLEGGGQNNEKLFF
CDR3 DNA: TGTGCCAGCAGCTTAGAGGGTGGCGGGCAGAACAATGAAAAACTGTTTTTT

clone size: once
D gene: TRBD2
V gene: TRBV7-2
J gene: TRBJ2-3
CDR3 protein: CASSPLVGLAGGPTDTQYF
CDR3 DNA: TGTGCCAGCAGCCCCCTGGTGGGACTAGCGGGAGGGCCCACAGATACGCAGTATTTT

clone size: -
D gene: TRBD2
V gene: TRBV10-1
J gene: TRBJ2-2
CDR3 protein: CASSDHGGVTGELFF
CDR3 DNA: TGCGCCAGCAGTGATCACGGGGGGGTAACCGGGGAGCTGTTTTTT

clone size: -
D gene: -
V gene: TRBV7-8
J gene: TRBJ1-2
CDR3 protein: CASSSPYVYTF
CDR3 DNA: TGTGCCAGCAGCTCCCCTTATGTCTACACCTTC

clone size: -
D gene: TRBD1
V gene: TRBV19
J gene: TRBJ2-3
CDR3 protein: CASSTGERTQYF
CDR3 DNA: TGTGCCAGTAGCACAGGGGAGAGGACGCAGTATTTT

clone size: -
D gene: -
V gene: TRBV7-3
J gene: TRBJ2-5
CDR3 protein: CASSFGGSQETQYF
CDR3 DNA: TGTGCCAGCAGCTTCGGGGGAAGCCAAGAGACCCAGTACTTC

clone size: -
D gene: TRBD1
V gene: TRBV5-1
J gene: TRBJ2-5
CDR3 protein: CASSPQGTGTVLQETQYF
CDR3 DNA: TGCGCCAGCAGCCCTCAGGGAACCGGGACAGTACTCCAAGAGACCCAGTACTTC

clone size: -
D gene: -
V gene: TRBV28
J gene: TRBJ1-5
CDR3 protein: CASSPGFGNQPQHF
CDR3 DNA: TGTGCCAGCAGTCCGGGGTTTGGCAATCAGCCCCAGCATTTT

clone size: -
D gene: -
V gene: TRBV11-2
J gene: TRBJ2-1
CDR3 protein: CASSATGAGLYNEQFF
CDR3 DNA: TGTGCCAGCAGCGCCACCGGGGCGGGGCTCTACAATGAGCAGTTCTTC

clone size: -
D gene: -
V gene: TRBV19
J gene: TRBJ2-7
CDR3 protein: CASSSVLALEYEQYF
CDR3 DNA: TGTGCCAGTAGCTCCGTACTAGCCCTGGAATACGAGCAGTACTTC

clone size: -
D gene: TRBD2
V gene: TRBV7-8
J gene: TRBJ2-1
CDR3 protein: CASSFPPGGSGRVNEQFF
CDR3 DNA: TGTGCCAGCAGCTTCCCCCCCGGAGGTAGCGGGAGGGTCAATGAGCAGTTCTTC

clone size: -
D gene: -
V gene: TRBV7-2
J gene: TRBJ2-3
CDR3 protein: CASSLAGAPDTQYF
CDR3 DNA: TGTGCCAGCAGCTTAGCGGGGGCCCCAGATACGCAGTATTTT

clone size: -
D gene: TRBD2
V gene: TRBV4-2
J gene: TRBJ2-3
CDR3 protein: CASSPELAGDETDTQYF
CDR3 DNA: TGTGCCAGCAGCCCTGAACTAGCGGGAGACGAAACAGATACGCAGTATTTT

clone size: few
D gene: -
V gene: TRBV7-6
J gene: TRBJ1-5
CDR3 protein: CASSLTADQPQHF
CDR3 DNA: TGTGCCAGCAGCTTAACGGCGGATCAGCCCCAGCATTTT

clone size: -
D gene: -
V gene: TRBV27
J gene: TRBJ2-1
CDR3 protein: CASSWGQVSYNEQFF
CDR3 DNA: TGTGCCAGCAGTTGGGGCCAGGTGTCCTACAATGAGCAGTTCTTC

clone size: -
D gene: TRBD2
V gene: TRBV19
J gene: TRBJ2-3
CDR3 protein: CASSKSSGRITDTQYF
CDR3 DNA: TGTGCCAGTAGTAAGTCGAGCGGGAGAATCACAGATACGCAGTATTTT

clone size: -
D gene: -
V gene: TRBV5-4
J gene: TRBJ2-3
CDR3 protein: CASSIGTVHPDTQYF
CDR3 DNA: TGTGCCAGCAGCATCGGGACTGTCCATCCAGATACGCAGTATTTT

clone size: -
D gene: -
V gene: TRBV6-5
J gene: TRBJ1-5
CDR3 protein: CASSYSKQNNQPQHF
CDR3 DNA: TGTGCCAGCAGTTACTCTAAACAAAACAATCAGCCCCAGCATTTT

clone size: -
D gene: TRBD2
V gene: TRBV28
J gene: TRBJ2-7
CDR3 protein: CASKRLAGGLYEQYF
CDR3 DNA: TGTGCCAGCAAGAGACTAGCGGGAGGACTATACGAGCAGTACTTC

clone size: -
D gene: TRBD2
V gene: TRBV5-1
J gene: TRBJ2-5
CDR3 protein: CASGGGSETQYF
CDR3 DNA: TGCGCCAGCGGGGGGGGGTCAGAGACCCAGTACTTC

clone size: -
D gene: -
V gene: TRBV6-5
J gene: TRBJ1-5
CDR3 protein: CASSYRGGNQPQHF
CDR3 DNA: TGTGCCAGCAGTTACAGGGGTGGCAATCAGCCCCAGCATTTT

clone size: -
D gene: TRBD2
V gene: TRBV18
J gene: TRBJ2-5
CDR3 protein: CASSPNYGLAQETQYF
CDR3 DNA: TGTGCCAGCTCCCCTAACTACGGACTAGCCCAAGAGACCCAGTACTTC